This TCR beta chain stems from a study of T cell changes during pregnancy in multiple sclerosis. This CDR3 spans 15 amino acids. The J segment lost 2 bases and the V segment lost 5 bases, leaving 5 bases of the junction unmatched. CDR1 is KGHSH and CDR2 is LQKENI in the germline V gene. Only in-frame clones appear in the TCRdb table, and some are missing; sequencing was by immunoSEQ multiplex PCR. This sample has over 45,000 clones, with approximately 92% found just once. The chain carries TRBV18 and TRBJ1-5, with TRBD1 matching over 8 bases. This clonotype was sampled from a female donor with multiple sclerosis, enrolled in a pregnancy study. This sample comprised CD4+ T cells from peripheral blood mononuclear cells, obtained after pregnancy. The CDR3 region is CASSSDRGGNQPQHF. DNA of the CDR3: TGTGCCAGCTCATCTGACAGGGGAGGCAATCAGCCCCAGCATTTT.